This section outlines one T cell receptor beta chain sequence together with its context. Only in-frame clones appear in the TCRdb table, and some are missing; sequencing was by immunoSEQ multiplex PCR. The data show around 34,000 clones, with under 90% seen just once and under 1.5% held by the top ten. Samples of blood were obtained at baseline, on cycle 4 day 1, and on cycle 7 day 1. The sample comes from a study of OX40 agonist ivuxolimab in advanced cancers. The sample was CD4+ or CD8+ T cells sorted from blood, taken in a trial of the OX40 agonist ivuxolimab. The clonotype comes from an adult with an advanced solid tumor such as melanoma, head and neck, liver or kidney cancer.

CDR3 nucleotides: TGTGCCAGTAGTCCCACCCATGAGGGAGGAAATGAAAAACTGTTTTTT. Translated, it gives CASSPTHEGGNEKLFF. The chain uses TRBV19 and TRBJ1-4; no definite D call. Trimming pared 5 bases from V and 5 bases from J, leaving 18 bases between. The CDR3 loop spans 16 amino acids. The germline V gene encodes CDR1 LNHDA and CDR2 SQIVND (reference sequence).